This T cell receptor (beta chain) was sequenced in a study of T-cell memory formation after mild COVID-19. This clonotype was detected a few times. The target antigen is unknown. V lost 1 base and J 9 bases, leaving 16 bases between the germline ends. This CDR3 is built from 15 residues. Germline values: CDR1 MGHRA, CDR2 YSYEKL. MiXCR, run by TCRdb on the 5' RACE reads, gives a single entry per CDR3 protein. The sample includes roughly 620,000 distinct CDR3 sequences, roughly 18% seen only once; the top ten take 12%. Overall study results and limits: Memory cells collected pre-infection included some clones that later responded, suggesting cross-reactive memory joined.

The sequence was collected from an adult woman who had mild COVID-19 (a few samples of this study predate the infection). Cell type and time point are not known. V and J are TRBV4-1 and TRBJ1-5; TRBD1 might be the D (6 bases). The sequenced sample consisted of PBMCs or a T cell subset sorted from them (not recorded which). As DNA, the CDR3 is TGCGCCAGCAGCCAAGTTGGGGGCAGGGCGGGGCCCCAGCATTTT. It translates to CASSQVGGRAGPQHF.